This T cell receptor beta chain appears in the sequencing data of a study of blood T cell repertoires in COVID-19 (dated by TCRdb to 2019 to 2021). Describing the broader study: Samples from collaborators originated in the United States, Italy and Spain and spanned both the acute and convalescent phases of COVID-19. The material from the prospective study consisted of cDNA or gDNA derived from T cells, B-cell-depleted T cells, or PBMCs. A de-identified subject ID, COVID-19 status, age in years and sex were almost always included in the sample metadata. The samples were drawn from two sources: the first 160 participants of the ongoing ImmuneRACE study, and 1,000 to 1,500 subjects contributed by 6 global collaborators. Where available, HLA class I and class II types were obtained from metadata supplied by the sample provider rather than from assay-based typing. Subjects who had been exposed to COVID-19, were actively infected with it, or had recovered from it provided the deeply sampled blood TCRbeta repertoires that made up the dataset. A freely available public database, intended as a resource for researchers studying the immune response to SARS-CoV-2, is where the repertoires were released. Overall results and qualifications from the work: The quantity of clinical and demographic metadata differed by source and by participant and was supplied without curation.

Collaborating institutions collected whole blood in K2EDTA tubes following their own protocols. Collaborator samples were shipped for TCRbeta analysis as frozen whole blood, isolated PBMCs, or DNA extracted from either sample type. The immunoSEQ Assay, a bias-controlled multiplex PCR, was used to amplify TCRbeta CDR3 regions from genomic DNA. The paper's processing steps were these. Nucleated cell counts per sample were estimated from amplification of reference gene primers within the assay. To quantify the absolute abundance of each unique TCRbeta CDR3 rearrangement, sequence reads were collapsed and filtered. For each sample, productive Simpson clonality was calculated by taking the square root of Simpson's diversity index across productive rearrangements. The table comes from immuneACCESS by way of TCRdb, which keeps in-frame sequences with V and J called. Part of the clones is missing from these tables; in studies checked, under half for an unresolved V gene and the rest for unknown reasons. V and J calls and clone size are those listed in that table; D and trimming were worked out from the DNA. The sample contains some 150,000 clones, 85% to 90% of them found a single time. The ten top clones hold about 2.9% of the sample.

A note on this clone: What this receptor recognizes is not known. No qualities accompany the bases; no much larger clone lies one base away.

In the germline V gene (reference sequence), CDR1 corresponds to LNHDA and CDR2 to SQIVND. Trimming takes 9 bases off V and 2 bases off J; junction bases not matched to a gene: 15. The CDR3 runs 17 amino acids, cysteine and phenylalanine included. This entry keeps only the CDR3 DNA: 51 bases, framed from base 1. Material: peripheral blood. The sequence links TRBV19 to TRBJ2-3, with 9 middle bases fitting TRBD2. The receptor was derived from a man aged 55 to 70 with active or convalescent COVID-19. CDR3 region: CAREPASGIAYTDTQYF. The DNA sequence is TGTGCCAGAGAGCCCGCTAGCGGGATAGCTTACACAGATACGCAGTATTTT.